This record looks at one TCR beta chain sequence and its context. Germline CDR1 and CDR2: SNHLY and FYNNEI. Germline trimming cut 5 bases from V and 3 bases from J; bases unmatched to any gene: 3. CDR3 length: 13 residues. The data originate from a study of blood T cell repertoires in COVID-19. Study-level background: The cDNA or gDNA used as material had been derived from T cells, B-cell-depleted T cells, or PBMCs.

Per the study methods: Estimation of nucleated cell counts was performed using reference gene primer amplification. Generated by immunoSEQ multiplex PCR, the TCRdb table keeps only in-frame clones and is missing some. Clone size and the V and J calls come from that table; the DNA yielded D and trimming. In the table there are hundreds of thousands of clones, about 90% of which are singletons. The sequencing input was peripheral blood. The V and J genes are TRBV2 and TRBJ1-2, with TRBD1 matching over 7 bases. The sequence came from a woman aged 40-49 years who had recovered from COVID-19. CDR3 nucleotides: TGTGCCAGCAGTACTCAGGGGGACTATGGCTACACCTTC. This codes for CASSTQGDYGYTF.